The source of this T cell receptor (beta chain) is a study of blood T cell repertoires in COVID-19. Study at large: The United States, Italy and Spain provided the acute and convalescent COVID-19 samples. In each case, the material was cDNA or gDNA derived from T cells, B-cell-depleted T cells, or PBMCs.

Germline V gives CDR1 LNHNV, CDR2 YYDKDF (reference sequence). The CDR3 extends over 14 amino acids. The V end was cut by 5 bases, the J end by 3 bases, with 13 bases between. Per the authors' pipeline: Amplifying reference gene primers gave estimates of nucleated cell counts. Libraries were prepared by immunoSEQ multiplex PCR; TCRdb keeps only in-frame clonotypes and omits some of them. V, J and clone size reflect that table, while D and trimming were determined from the DNA. In the table there are around 130,000 clones, roughly four fifths of which are singletons. The rearrangement joins TRBV15 to TRBJ1-1; D remains unclear. The TCR originated in a human donor in a cohort sampled during active COVID-19. Material for sequencing was peripheral blood. The CDR3 DNA is TGTGCCACCAGCGCGGGGTTGTGGGACACTGAAGCTTTCTTT. This encodes CATSAGLWDTEAFF.